This entry features one T cell receptor (beta chain) sequence. This entry comes from a study of blood T cell repertoires in COVID-19. Overall study context: COVID-19 samples from acute and convalescent phases originated in the United States, Italy and Spain. Sample material is recorded as cDNA or gDNA derived from T cells, B-cell-depleted T cells, or PBMCs.

In the study's own analysis: Reference gene primer amplification yielded estimated nucleated cell counts. The table came from immunoSEQ multiplex PCR; TCRdb's copy has only in-frame clones and leaves some out. For V, J and clone size, that table is used; D and trimming come from the DNA. The sample shows 55,000 to 75,000 clones, 60% to 80% of them seen only once. The germline V gene has CDR1 MGHRA and CDR2 YSYEKL. Trimming removed 3 bases at V and 4 bases at J, with 26 bases between. The CDR3 loop spans 19 amino acids. Specimen: peripheral blood. This receptor was identified in an older man with active or convalescent COVID-19. V gene TRBV4-1 combines with J gene TRBJ2-3, with D perhaps TRBD2 (6 bases). The chain's CDR3 is CASSHERFRGLGDADTQYF. CDR3 sequence (DNA): TGCGCCAGCAGCCACGAGAGATTTAGGGGACTCGGAGACGCAGATACGCAGTATTTT.